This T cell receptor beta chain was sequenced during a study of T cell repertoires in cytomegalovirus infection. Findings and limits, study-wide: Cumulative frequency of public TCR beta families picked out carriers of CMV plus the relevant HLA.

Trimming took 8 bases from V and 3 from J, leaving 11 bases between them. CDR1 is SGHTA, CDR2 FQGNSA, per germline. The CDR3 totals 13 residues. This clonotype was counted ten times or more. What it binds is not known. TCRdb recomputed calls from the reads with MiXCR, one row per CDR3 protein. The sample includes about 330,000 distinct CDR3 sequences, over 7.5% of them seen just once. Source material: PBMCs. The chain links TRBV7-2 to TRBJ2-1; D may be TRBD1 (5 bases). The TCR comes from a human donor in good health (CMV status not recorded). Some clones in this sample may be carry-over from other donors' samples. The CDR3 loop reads CASHKGYYNEQFF. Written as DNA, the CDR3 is TGTGCCAGCCATAAGGGGTACTACAATGAGCAGTTCTTC.